This T cell receptor beta chain was observed in a study of T-cell reconstitution after alpha-beta-depleted transplantation in children. Whole-study results and caveats: Several patients had high TCRbeta diversity at day 60; it came from surviving recipient T cells and thymic progenitors.

Unique molecular identifiers were incorporated during preparation of the TCRbeta library. MiXCR was run by TCRdb on the PCR reads, yielding one entry per CDR3 protein. Found here are hundreds of thousands of distinct CDR3 sequences, 6.5% to 10% of them singletons; the top ten hold 5% to 8%. With V trimmed by 0 bases and J by 3 bases, 13 bases remained unmatched. The CDR3 sequence is 19 residues long. CDR1 is SGHAT and CDR2 is FQNNGV in the germline V gene. This clonotype was counted ten times or more. Antigen unknown. This TCR derives from a male patient aged 10 to 17 who had a stem cell transplant for acute lymphoblastic leukemia, so the T cells may come from the graft donor. This chain uses TRBV11-2 with TRBJ2-3; 9 bases align to TRBD1. Sequences were derived from PBMCs, mostly from graft donor cells, sampled 180 days after TCRalphabeta/CD19-depleted stem cell transplant. CDR3 DNA: TGTGCCAGCAGCTTAGACCCCTCCGGGACAGGGTACAGAACAGATACGCAGTATTTT. This sequence encodes CASSLDPSGTGYRTDTQYF.